Shown below are 14 T cell receptor beta chains from a single sample sequenced in a study of blood T cells in healthy people across ages. It was with a sample-barcoded 5' primer and a J-beta primer mix that a second PCR of about 6 to 12 cycles was run. TCRdb re-called the 5' RACE reads through MiXCR, storing one row per CDR3 protein. This table has hundreds of thousands of distinct CDR3 sequences, under 30% appearing once. Another study also made use of these data, one on T cells of mothers and their children.

The sequencing input was blood. Source of these receptors: a boy younger than 18 in good health.

The chain is built from TRBV20-1 and TRBJ2-5; 7 nucleotides match TRBD1. The J call is in doubt because the DNA end fits TRBJ2-7 better. The V gene's germline CDR1 is DFQATT and CDR2 SNEGSKA (reference sequence). This CDR3 contains 13 residues. The CDR3 nucleotides read TGCAGTGCTCCTCCCGGGACAGATTACGAGCAGTACTTC. This gives the protein CSAPPGTDYEQYF.

This clonotype has just a few counts. V usage is TRBV12-3 or TRBV12-4 and J usage is TRBJ2-7; D assignment may be TRBD1 or TRBD2 (5 bases each). The CDR3 contains 13 residues. Trimming shortened V by 6 bases and J by 6 bases, and 15 bases separated the two germline ends. CDR3 region: CASSPASGTEQYF. The CDR3 bases are TGTGCCAGCAGCCCCGCATCGGGGACCGAGCAGTACTTC.

This clonotype was picked up a small number of times. This chain connects TRBV20-1 to TRBJ2-1; D ambiguous. The V end lost 3 bases, the J end lost 9 bases, and 15 bases lay between the germline ends. CDR1 and CDR2 from the germline V gene are DFQATT and SNEGSKA (reference sequence). This CDR3 region has 13 residues. The CDR3 here is CSARPAGQSEQFF. The CDR3 nucleotides are TGCAGTGCTAGGCCCGCCGGCCAGAGTGAGCAGTTCTTC.

This clonotype was picked up a small number of times. The J gene is TRBJ2-1, the V gene TRBV12-3 or TRBV12-4, with D uncertain. Trimming cost V 6 bases and J 6 bases, with 3 bases left between them. This CDR3 region has 10 residues. The CDR3 coding sequence is TGTGCCAGCAGGACCAATGAGCAGTTCTTC. Its translation: CASRTNEQFF.

There are a few counts of this clonotype. The chain recombines TRBV20-1 with TRBJ2-3, with D uncertain. Germline V gene sequence: CDR1 DFQATT, CDR2 SNEGSKA (reference sequence). The CDR3 contains 11 residues. V was clipped by 8 bases and J by 0 bases, with 6 bases between them. This CDR3 reads CSLISTDTQYF. DNA for the CDR3: TGCAGTTTGATTAGCACAGATACGCAGTATTTT.

The V and J genes are TRBV20-1 and TRBJ2-5, with D tentatively TRBD1 or TRBD2 (6 bases each). Germline CDR1 and CDR2: DFQATT and SNEGSKA (reference sequence). The CDR3 spans 11 residues. Trimming took 8 bases from V and 5 from J, leaving 12 bases between them. CDR3 sequence: CSRRRGETQYF. The CDR3 DNA follows: TGCAGTAGGCGGAGGGGGGAGACCCAGTACTTC.

The chain joins TRBV20-1 to TRBJ2-5; D tentatively reads TRBD1 or TRBD2 (5 bases each). V was shortened by 7 bases and J by 5 bases, with 14 bases between the two germline ends. Germline CDR1 and CDR2: DFQATT and SNEGSKA (reference sequence). This CDR3 has 12 residues. The CDR3 loop is CSEGPNGETQYF. The CDR3 DNA follows: TGCAGTGAGGGACCGAATGGGGAGACCCAGTACTTC.

The CDR3 is CASSDWGATNEKLFF. As DNA, the CDR3 is TGTGCCAGCAGTGACTGGGGGGCAACTAATGAAAAACTGTTTTTT. This chain connects TRBV6-1 to TRBJ1-4, with a possible D match to TRBD1 (5 bases). V gave up 3 bases and J gave up 0 bases, with 8 bases separating them. The CDR3 has 15 residues. CDR1 MNHNS and CDR2 SASEGT come from the germline V gene.

This clonotype came up a few times. The J gene is TRBJ2-1, the V gene TRBV5-1; TRBD1 aligns across 10 bases. Germline lookup yields CDR1 SGHRS and CDR2 YFSETQ. The CDR3 is made up of 14 amino acids. With V trimmed by 7 bases and J by 6 bases, 7 bases remained unmatched. DNA for the CDR3: TGCGCCAGCTTGGACAGGGGGAACGGCAATGAGCAGTTCTTC. Protein sequence: CASLDRGNGNEQFF.

The chain is built from TRBV15 and TRBJ1-2; D may be TRBD1 (5 bases). This CDR3 is built from 14 residues. V gave up 1 base and J gave up 8 bases, with 14 bases separating them. Germline-derived CDR1 and CDR2 are LNHNV and YYDKDF (reference sequence). For the CDR3, the DNA is TGTGCCACCAGCAGAGGCCGACAGCCGGGGGGCTACACCTTC. It translates to CATSRGRQPGGYTF.

The V call is TRBV29-1, the J call TRBJ2-5, with 10 bases fitting TRBD2. Gene TRBJ2-7 matches the end of the DNA better, so the J call may be wrong. Germline V lookup: CDR1 SQVTM, CDR2 ANQGSEA. The CDR3 totals 19 residues. The CDR3 spells CSVISRRDWKTSGPYEQYF. The CDR3 DNA is TGCAGCGTGATCAGCCGCCGGGACTGGAAGACTAGCGGGCCTTACGAGCAGTACTTC.

This sequence joins TRBV20-1 and TRBJ2-1; D is perhaps TRBD2 (6 bases). This CDR3 contains 14 residues. Looked up from germline, CDR1 is DFQATT and CDR2 is SNEGSKA (reference sequence). Trimming removed 0 bases from V and 7 bases from J, with 13 bases in between. The CDR3 bases are TGCAGTGCTAGAGAGGGAGGAGGAGTGAATGAGCAGTTCTTC. Residues: CSAREGGGVNEQFF.

For this clonotype: The junction and the germline gene differ at one end; a read error may be behind it. V usage is TRBV20-1 and J usage is TRBJ2-5, with D hard to call. Germline values: CDR1 DFQATT, CDR2 SNEGSKA (reference sequence). The CDR3 has 13 amino acids. CDR3 sequence: CSARGSLNHEQLF. Here the CDR3 DNA reads TGCAGTGCTAGAGGATCCCTTAACCATGAGCAGCTCTTC.

This clonotype appeared a few times. The chain uses TRBV12-3 or TRBV12-4 and TRBJ2-3; TRBD2 matches at 8 bases. After removal of 6 bases from V and 6 bases from J, the junction contained 8 bases not matched to a gene. The CDR3 is made up of 14 amino acids. CDR3 DNA sequence: TGTGCCAGCAGCCCAACTAGCGGCCCTGATACGCAGTATTTT. Encoded protein: CASSPTSGPDTQYF.